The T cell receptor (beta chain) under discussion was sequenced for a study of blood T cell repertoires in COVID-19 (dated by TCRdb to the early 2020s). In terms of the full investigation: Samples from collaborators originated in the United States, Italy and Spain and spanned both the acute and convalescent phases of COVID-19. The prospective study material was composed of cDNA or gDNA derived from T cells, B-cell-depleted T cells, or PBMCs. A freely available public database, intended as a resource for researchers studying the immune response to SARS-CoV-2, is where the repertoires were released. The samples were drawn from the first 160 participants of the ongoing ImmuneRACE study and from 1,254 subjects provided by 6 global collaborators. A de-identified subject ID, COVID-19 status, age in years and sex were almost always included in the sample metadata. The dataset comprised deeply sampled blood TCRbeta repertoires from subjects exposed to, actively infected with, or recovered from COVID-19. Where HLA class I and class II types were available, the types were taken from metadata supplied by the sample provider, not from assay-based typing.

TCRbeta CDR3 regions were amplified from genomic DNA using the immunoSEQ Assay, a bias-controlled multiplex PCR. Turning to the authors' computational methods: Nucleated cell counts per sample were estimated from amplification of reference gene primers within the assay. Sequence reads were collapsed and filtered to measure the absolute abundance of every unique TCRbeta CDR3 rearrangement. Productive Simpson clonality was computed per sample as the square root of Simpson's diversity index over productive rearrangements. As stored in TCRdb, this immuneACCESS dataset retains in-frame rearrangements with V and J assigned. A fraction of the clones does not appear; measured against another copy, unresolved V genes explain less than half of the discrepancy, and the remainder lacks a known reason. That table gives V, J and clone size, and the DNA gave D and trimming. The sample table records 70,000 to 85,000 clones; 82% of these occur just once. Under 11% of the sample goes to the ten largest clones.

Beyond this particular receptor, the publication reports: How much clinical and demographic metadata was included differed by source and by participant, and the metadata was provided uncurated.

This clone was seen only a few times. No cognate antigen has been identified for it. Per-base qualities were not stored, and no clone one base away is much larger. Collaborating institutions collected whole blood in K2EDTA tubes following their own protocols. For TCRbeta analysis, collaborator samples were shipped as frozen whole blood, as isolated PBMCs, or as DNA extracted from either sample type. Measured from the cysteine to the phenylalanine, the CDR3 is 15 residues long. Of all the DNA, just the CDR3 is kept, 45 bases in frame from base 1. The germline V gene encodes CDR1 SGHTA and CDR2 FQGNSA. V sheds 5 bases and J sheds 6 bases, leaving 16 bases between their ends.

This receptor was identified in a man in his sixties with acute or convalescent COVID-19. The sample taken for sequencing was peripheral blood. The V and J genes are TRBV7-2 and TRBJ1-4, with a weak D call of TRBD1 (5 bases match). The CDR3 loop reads CASSPREGRDEKLFF. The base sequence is TGTGCCAGCAGCCCCAGGGAAGGCAGGGATGAAAAACTGTTTTTT. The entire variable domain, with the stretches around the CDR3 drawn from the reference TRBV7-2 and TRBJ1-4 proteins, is GAGVSQSPSNKVTEKGKDVELRCDPISGHTALYWYRQSLGQGLEFLIYFQGNSAPDKSGLPSDRFSAERTGGSVSTLTIQRTQQEDSAVYLCASSPREGRDEKLFFGSGTQLSVL.